This T cell receptor (beta chain) was sequenced for a study of T cells in Graves' hyperthyroidism and ophthalmopathy. The study, taken as a whole, reports: Also found in blood were most expanded thyroid clonotypes above 0.001.

On the basis of clinical symptoms, serum thyroxine and TRAb, thyroid ultrasound and orbital computed tomography, diagnoses were made. The CDR3 has 12 residues. Between the trimmed V and J ends, which lost 2 bases and 10 bases, there was a span of 10 bases. CDR1 is MDHEN and CDR2 is SYDVKM in the germline V gene. Comments on this clonotype: Its matching antigen is unknown.

Researchers took RNA transcripts and amplified the TCR beta CDR3 regions from them. A set of HTBI primers served as the primers for a first-round RT-PCR of the TCR CDR3. A single record per CDR3 protein comes from TCRdb applying MiXCR to the multiplex PCR reads. The data show over 200,000 distinct CDR3 sequences, 13% to 15% seen once. Sequencing was carried out using blood. V gene TRBV28 combines with J gene TRBJ2-3; D tentatively fits TRBD1 or TRBD2 (5 bases each). The origin of this receptor is a woman aged 35 to 49 with Graves' hyperthyroidism that later progressed to Graves' ophthalmopathy. The CDR3 sequence is CASSLRGVAQYF. CDR3 bases: TGTGCCAGCAGTTTACGAGGGGTCGCGCAGTATTTT.